These T cell receptor beta chains were read from a single sample in a study of human T cells and chemical hapten exposure. TCRdb fed the 5' RACE reads into MiXCR, producing one record per CDR3 protein. Here the sample spans about 140,000 distinct CDR3 sequences, around 4.4% being singletons. The receptors here all came from a female donor in good health. Each CDR3 is given with its conserved first and last residue.

>TRBJ2-2|TRBV4-2
CASSQGVGRRELFF
>TRBJ2-7|TRBV6-1
CASRLVGGPYEQYF
>TRBJ1-4|TRBV12-3/TRBV12-4
CASSLTDPSGELFF
>TRBJ1-2|TRBV20-1
CSAWEGASNYGYTF
>TRBJ1-3|TRBV3-1
CASSPEGNTIYF
>TRBJ1-6|TRBV27
CASSSQLPGNYNSPLHF
>TRBJ2-1|TRBV20-1
CSASSGAYNEQFF
>TRBJ1-2|TRBV6-2/TRBV6-3
CASSRGPYGYTF
>TRBJ1-3|TRBV5-1
CASSSESGSGNTIYF
>TRBJ2-3|TRBV4-1
CASSQDSPHGREDTQYF
>TRBJ2-1|TRBV7-3
CASSLYSGDNEQFF
>TRBJ1-1|TRBV4-2
CASSQDQANTEAFF
>TRBJ2-3|TRBV20-1
CSAGGGTDTQYF
>TRBJ2-5|TRBV29-1
CSTRTGDQETQYF
>TRBJ1-5|TRBV6-1
CASRSTPGQTSSNQPQHF
>TRBJ2-3|TRBV15
CATSLSRARQYF
>TRBJ1-3|TRBV29-1
CSVRRKDSGNTIYF
>TRBJ2-7|TRBV5-6
CASSLPGNTYEQYF
>TRBJ2-3|TRBV29-1
CSVNSGGTDTQYF
>TRBJ2-1|TRBV7-2
CASSLGWVPSPYNEQFF
>TRBJ1-5|TRBV29-1
CSVLAGDSNQPQHF
>TRBJ2-2|TRBV7-9
CASSRDRVRTGELFF
>TRBJ1-4|TRBV7-9
CASSPGVGATGLATNEKLFF
>TRBJ2-2|TRBV20-1
CSARVSAGTGELFF
>TRBJ1-1|TRBV14
CASSQEEWEGEAFF
>TRBJ1-1|TRBV6-2/TRBV6-3
CASSSPLGVTEAFF
>TRBJ2-7|TRBV10-3
CAIGIRDRGYEQYF
>TRBJ1-2|TRBV12-3/TRBV12-4
CASSLSSYGYTF
>TRBJ2-3|TRBV4-1
CASSQAGLAGTDTQYF
>TRBJ1-6|TRBV10-3
CAIRKGGTGDHSPLHF
>TRBJ2-1|TRBV6-6
CASSQGLAGAENEQFF
>TRBJ2-5|TRBV12-3/TRBV12-4
CASSLIRGRETQYF
>TRBJ1-2|TRBV7-9
CASTRGQGDYGYTF
>TRBJ1-4|TRBV4-1
CASSQPDWENEKLFF
>TRBJ2-1|TRBV7-2
CASSTASSISYNEQFF
>TRBJ1-2|TRBV5-6
CASSLWDYGYTF
>TRBJ1-2|TRBV7-9
CASSLGDRGEVYGYTF
>TRBJ1-3|TRBV12-3/TRBV12-4
CASSARTAYSGNTIYF
>TRBJ2-1|TRBV7-2
CASSPPASYEQFF
>TRBJ2-3|TRBV4-2
CASSQDGGAGGLLSSTDTQYF
>TRBJ1-4|TRBV19
CASSISVFDEKLFF
>TRBJ1-2|TRBV9
CASSADAGPTGYGYTF
>TRBJ1-5|TRBV7-9
CASSLEAQPQHF
>TRBJ1-2|TRBV29-1
CSVDQWGYTF
>TRBJ2-3|TRBV20-1
CSARSGEGTDTQYF
>TRBJ2-3|TRBV20-1
CSARDTGDNPQYF
>TRBJ2-1|TRBV29-1
CSVDFPGQGAYNEQFF
>TRBJ2-7|TRBV4-2
CASSQDTGLAGARYEQYF
>TRBJ2-3|TRBV7-9
CASSLRGGTDTQYF
>TRBJ1-1|TRBV25-1
CASSDSPGQGRFGTEAFF
>TRBJ1-2|TRBV20-1
CSAPGPNYGYTF